This T cell receptor beta chain came from a study of T cell repertoires in cytomegalovirus infection. The V gene lost 0 bases and the J gene lost 5 bases, with 8 bases spanning the gap. Germline V CDR1 and CDR2: MNHEY, SVGAGI. This CDR3 spans 13 amino acids. TCRdb processed the reads anew with MiXCR; each CDR3 protein has one entry. Of about 890,000 distinct CDR3 sequences in the sample, roughly 30% were seen once. This clonotype was counted only a few times. Its antigen is unidentified. The chain uses TRBV6-5 and TRBJ2-7; D remains unclear. The starting material was cultured CD8+ T cells from PBMCs, obtained from culture after CMV antigen stimulation. The receptor comes from a human donor in good health (CMV status not recorded). Some clones in this sample may be carry-over from other donors' samples. The CDR3 DNA reads TGTGCCAGCAGTTACTCGAATTTGGACGAGCAGTACGTC. Protein product: CASSYSNLDEQYV.